This T cell receptor beta chain was captured by sequencing in a study of regulatory T cells in long-lasting Graves disease. Overall study context: Graves' patients (newly diagnosed) had been on antithyroid drugs under 3 months.

The V gene's germline CDR1 is MDHEN and CDR2 SYDVKM. V was cut by 7 bases and J by 5 bases, with 12 bases left in between. This CDR3 has 13 residues. Through Arm-PCR of CDR3 regions and iRepertoire HTBI primers, TCR beta libraries were built. Using its own MiXCR run on the multiplex PCR reads, TCRdb lists one record per CDR3 protein. The table lists 350,000 to 550,000 distinct CDR3 sequences, 15% to 20% of them singletons. In its sample, this clonotype was seen many times. The time point is: newly diagnosed GD, antithyroid drugs for less than 3 months. From RNA extracted from PBMCs, the TCR library was made. The data also belong to a second study, concerning T cells in Graves' hyperthyroidism and ophthalmopathy.

J is TRBJ2-1 and V is TRBV28; no firm D call. This TCR came from a woman between 18 and 30 years old with Graves disease. The sequenced sample was peripheral blood mononuclear cells (PBMCs), obtained at new diagnosis, from a patient treated with antithyroid drugs. The CDR3 sequence: CASNTIPHNEQFF. CDR3 DNA: TGTGCCAGCAATACCATCCCCCACAATGAGCAGTTCTTC.